This TCR beta chain was captured by sequencing in a study of PD-1 blockade in mismatch repair-deficient tumors. Study conclusions and caveats: Tumor-resident clones, often absent from pretreatment blood, expanded after pembrolizumab and then contracted.

The assay was immunoSEQ multiplex PCR, and TCRdb's table has in-frame clones only and misses some. This sample yields approximately 15,000 clones, of which 84% are seen a single time; less than 2% belongs to the top ten. Trimming removed 6 bases from V and 5 bases from J, with 11 bases in between. Germline CDR1 reads MDHEN; CDR2 reads SYDVKM. The CDR3 runs to 13 residues. Of note for this clone: Its antigen is not identified.

The receptor comes from an adult with mismatch repair-deficient cancer. The source material was PBMCs, sampled approximately 14 weeks after starting pembrolizumab. The chain has TRBV28 and TRBJ2-1; tentatively, D is TRBD1 (6 bases). CDR3 sequence reads: CASRNRAHNEQFF. The CDR3 DNA sequence: TGTGCCAGCAGGAACAGGGCCCACAATGAGCAGTTCTTC.